One and the same sample provided the 16 T cell receptor beta chains below, sequenced in a study of T-cell memory formation after mild COVID-19. TCRdb analysed the 5' RACE reads with MiXCR anew, one entry per CDR3 protein. The sample has 250,000 to 400,000 distinct CDR3 sequences, around an eighth seen once; the top ten hold 21%. Material: PBMCs or a T cell subset sorted from them (not recorded which). The receptor set was obtained from a young man who had mild COVID-19 (a few samples of this study predate the infection). Cell type and time point are not known.

This clonotype was observed a handful of times. This rearrangement joins TRBV5-4 to TRBJ2-5, with TRBD2 matching 9 bases. The CDR3 contains 15 residues. V lost 4 bases, J lost 5 bases, and 9 bases stayed unmatched. The germline V gene has CDR1 SGHNT and CDR2 YYREEE (reference sequence). Here the CDR3 DNA reads TGTGCCAGCAGCCCATCTAGCGGGGCTGGGGAGACCCAGTACTTC. It codes for CASSPSSGAGETQYF.

The chain's CDR3 is CASSLEPLSEQYV. The CDR3 DNA sequence: TGTGCCAGCAGCTTAGAACCCCTCTCCGAGCAGTACGTC. The V gene is TRBV7-8, the J gene TRBJ2-7; D not resolved. The CDR3 extends over 13 amino acids. Germline CDR1 is SGHVS and CDR2 is FQNEAQ. Trimming removed 1 base from V and 6 bases from J, with 10 bases in between.

This chain connects TRBV12-3 or TRBV12-4 to TRBJ1-2; D not certain. The CDR3 loop spans 11 amino acids. Trimming cost V 9 bases and J 6 bases, with 11 bases left between them. CDR3 amino acids: CASSLVNGYTF. The DNA of the CDR3 is TGTGCCAGTAGCCTCGTCAATGGCTACACCTTC.

The chain is built from TRBV29-1 and TRBJ2-7, with a possible D match to TRBD2 (6 bases). CDR1 and CDR2 (germline): SQVTM, ANQGSEA. The CDR3 has 14 residues. Trimming shortened V by 6 bases and J by 0 bases, and 15 bases separated the two germline ends. The CDR3 region is CSVRGTGNSYEQYV. The CDR3 DNA reads TGCAGCGTCCGGGGGACGGGGAACTCCTACGAGCAGTACGTC.

This clonotype was observed a handful of times. This chain connects TRBV5-1 to TRBJ2-2, with D possibly called TRBD1 or TRBD2 (5 bases each). Trimming stripped 7 bases from V and 3 bases from J, with 19 bases between. Germline V gives CDR1 SGHRS, CDR2 YFSETQ. This CDR3 region has 16 residues. This chain's CDR3 is CASSRDPVGDTGELFF. CDR3 nucleotides: TGCGCCAGCTCCCGAGATCCGGTGGGGGACACCGGGGAGCTGTTTTTT.

In this sample, this clonotype turned up many times. V is TRBV9 and J is TRBJ2-5, with 9 nucleotides matching TRBD1. The CDR3 covers 17 residues. After removal of 3 bases from V and 0 bases from J, the junction contained 9 bases not matched to a gene. Germline-derived CDR1 and CDR2 are SGDLS and YYNGEE. CDR3 DNA sequence: TGTGCCAGCAGCGACCCCGACAGGGGGGTGAACCAAGAGACCCAGTACTTC. Residues: CASSDPDRGVNQETQYF.

This clonotype turned up a few times. The chain links TRBV7-9 to TRBJ1-4; no clear D gene. V lost 3 bases, J lost 8 bases, and 10 bases lay in between. The length of the CDR3 is 13 residues. Looked up from germline, CDR1 is SEHNR and CDR2 is FQNEAQ (reference sequence). DNA of the CDR3: TGTGCCAGCAGCTTCGACACCAGCGAAAAACTGTTTTTT. Translated: CASSFDTSEKLFF. Based on the CDR3 plus reference TRBV7-9 and TRBJ1-4, the full variable domain is DTGVSQNPRHKITKRGQNVTFRCDPISEHNRLYWYRQTLGQGPEFLTYFQNEAQLEKSRLLSDRFSAERPKGSFSTLEIQRTEQGDSAMYLCASSFDTSEKLFFGSGTQLSVL.

This clonotype was observed a handful of times. The V and J genes are TRBV6-5 and TRBJ2-1; 14 bases align to TRBD2. V shed 5 bases, J shed 12 bases, and the junction held 12 bases outside the gene matches. The CDR3 has 16 residues. The germline CDR1 and CDR2 sequences are MNHEY and SVGAGI. CDR3 region: CASSPGLAGGPWGQFF. The CDR3 region has the DNA TGTGCCAGCAGTCCCGGACTAGCGGGGGGACCCTGGGGGCAGTTCTTC.

The V call is TRBV7-9, the J call TRBJ2-1; possibly TRBD1 or TRBD2 for D (6 bases each). CDR3 length equals 17 residues. Germline-derived CDR1 and CDR2 are SEHNR and FQNEAQ (reference sequence). Trimming pared 1 base from V and 4 bases from J, leaving 17 bases between. Here the CDR3 DNA reads TGTGCCAGCAGCTTAGGGGCTTTTGGGGGGACATACAATGAGCAGTTCTTC. Protein product: CASSLGAFGGTYNEQFF. Supplemented by reference TRBV7-9 and TRBJ2-1, the full variable domain reads DTGVSQNPRHKITKRGQNVTFRCDPISEHNRLYWYRQTLGQGPEFLTYFQNEAQLEKSRLLSDRFSAERPKGSFSTLEIQRTEQGDSAMYLCASSLGAFGGTYNEQFFGPGTRLTVL.

The rearrangement links TRBV7-8 to TRBJ2-7; D not certain. Germline V gene lookup returns CDR1 SGHVS and CDR2 FQNEAQ. The CDR3 runs to 16 residues. V dropped 0 bases and J dropped 2 bases, with 14 bases sitting between them. CDR3 region: CASSLAVGRETYEQYF. For the CDR3, the DNA is TGTGCCAGCAGCTTAGCAGTGGGTCGAGAGACCTACGAGCAGTACTTC.

Ten or more counts support this clonotype. The J gene is TRBJ2-5, the V gene TRBV20-1, with 14 bases identical to TRBD2. The junction had 5 bases not matched to a gene; V was cut back by 6 bases and J by 5 bases. The CDR3 covers 14 residues. The germline CDR1 and CDR2 sequences are DFQATT and SNEGSKA (reference sequence). Here the CDR3 DNA reads TGCAGTGCCGGACTAGCGGGGGGTAGGGAGACCCAGTACTTC. Amino acids: CSAGLAGGRETQYF.

The table lists this clonotype with a few counts. This sequence joins TRBV4-1 and TRBJ2-1, with a tentative D call TRBD2 (5 bases). The CDR3 runs to 13 residues. Germline V gives CDR1 MGHRA, CDR2 YSYEKL. V lost 1 base to trimming and J lost 6 bases, with 7 bases between them. The CDR3: CASSQAGINEQFF. As DNA, the CDR3 is TGCGCCAGCAGCCAAGCGGGAATCAATGAGCAGTTCTTC.

The chain joins TRBV7-9 to TRBJ1-1; TRBD1 is a possible D gene (6 bases). CDR1 SEHNR and CDR2 FQNEAQ come from the germline V gene (reference sequence). V dropped 0 bases and J dropped 3 bases, with 11 bases sitting between them. The CDR3 runs to 15 residues. In nucleotides, the CDR3 is TGTGCCAGCAGCTTAGCGGGGAGGGGGGACACTGAAGCTTTCTTT. Translating it yields CASSLAGRGDTEAFF.

This chain links TRBV6-5 with TRBJ2-7, with D perhaps matching TRBD1 (6 bases). CDR3 length: 15 amino acids. The V end lost 2 bases, the J end lost 2 bases, and 13 bases lay between the germline ends. Germline lookup yields CDR1 MNHEY and CDR2 SVGAGI. CDR3 bases: TGTGCCAGCAGTTACGCCTGGACAGATGCCTACGAGCAGTACTTC. It yields the protein CASSYAWTDAYEQYF.

This clonotype came up a few times. The rearrangement joins TRBV20-1 to TRBJ2-7; a weak D match, TRBD1 (6 bases). CDR1 DFQATT and CDR2 SNEGSKA come from the germline V gene (reference sequence). V lost 6 bases and J 0 bases, leaving 12 bases between the germline ends. The CDR3 loop spans 13 amino acids. The CDR3 region has the DNA TGCAGTGCCGCCAAGGACAGCTCCTACGAGCAGTACGTC. It encodes CSAAKDSSYEQYV.

This sequence joins TRBV6-1 and TRBJ1-5; 7 bases agree with TRBD1. CDR1 and CDR2 (germline): MNHNS, SASEGT. The V and J ends lost 5 bases and 5 bases, in that order; junction bases with no gene match: 9. CDR3 length: 15 residues. The CDR3 here is CASSRRGGGDQPQHF. The CDR3 region has the DNA TGTGCCAGCAGTCGTCGAGGGGGCGGGGATCAGCCCCAGCATTTT.